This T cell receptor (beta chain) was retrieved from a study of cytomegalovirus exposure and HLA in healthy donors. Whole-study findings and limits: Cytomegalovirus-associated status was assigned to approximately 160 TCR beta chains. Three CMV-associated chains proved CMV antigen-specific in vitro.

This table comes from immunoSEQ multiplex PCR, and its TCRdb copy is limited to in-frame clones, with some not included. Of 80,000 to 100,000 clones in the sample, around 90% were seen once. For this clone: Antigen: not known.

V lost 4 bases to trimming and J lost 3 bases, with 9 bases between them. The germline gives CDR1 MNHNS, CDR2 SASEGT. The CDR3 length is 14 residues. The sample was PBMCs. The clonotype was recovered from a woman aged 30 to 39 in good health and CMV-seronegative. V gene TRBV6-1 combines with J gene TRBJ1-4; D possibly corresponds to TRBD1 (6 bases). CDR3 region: CASSVQGPNEKLFF. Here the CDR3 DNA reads TGTGCCAGCAGTGTCCAGGGGCCTAATGAAAAACTGTTTTTT.